These 32 T cell receptor beta chains originate from one sample sequenced in a study of cytomegalovirus exposure and HLA in healthy donors. Use of 60 Vbeta and 13 Jbeta primers characterized the PCR. Method: immunoSEQ multiplex PCR; TCRdb's copy keeps in-frame clones and lacks some. Among around 180,000 clones listed, around 86% were seen once. What was sequenced was PBMCs. The origin of the receptors is a woman aged 18-29 years in good health and CMV-seronegative.

CDR3 DNA: TGTGCCAGCAGCTATGGACAGGTCCAAGAGACCCAGTACTTC. Translated: CASSYGQVQETQYF. The gene calls are TRBV7-9 and TRBJ2-5, with 7 positions matching TRBD1. The CDR3 extends over 14 amino acids. The V gene's germline CDR1 is SEHNR and CDR2 FQNEAQ (reference sequence). J lost 1 base, V lost 4 bases, and 3 bases had no gene match.

This chain connects TRBV28 to TRBJ2-1; 7 bases line up with TRBD1. V lost 5 bases to trimming and J lost 2 bases; unmatched junction nucleotides: 3. This CDR3 is built from 14 residues. Germline V gene sequence: CDR1 MDHEN, CDR2 SYDVKM. This CDR3 reads CASSHDRAYNEQFF. The CDR3 DNA follows: TGTGCCAGCAGTCACGACAGGGCCTACAATGAGCAGTTCTTC.

This chain links TRBV7-8 with TRBJ1-1; TRBD1 agrees at 10 bases. V gave up 0 bases and J gave up 3 bases; unmatched junction bases: 7. The CDR3 has 17 amino acids. Germline-derived CDR1 and CDR2 are SGHVS and FQNEAQ. The CDR3 DNA reads TGTGCCAGCAGCTTAGCCTCCGACAGGGGGCTGCACACTGAAGCTTTCTTT. Translation gives CASSLASDRGLHTEAFF.

This sequence joins TRBV18 and TRBJ1-6, with D perhaps matching TRBD1 (6 bases). This CDR3 comprises 15 residues. Germline values: CDR1 KGHSH, CDR2 LQKENI. V shed 4 bases and J shed 7 bases, with 14 bases lying between them. The CDR3 protein is CASSQTGSLNSPLHF. In DNA, the CDR3 is TGTGCCAGCTCACAAACAGGGTCCCTCAATTCACCCCTCCACTTT.

This rearrangement joins TRBV19 to TRBJ2-7, with D maybe TRBD2 (5 bases). V was pared by 9 bases and J by 4 bases, with 16 bases between. The CDR3 runs to 13 residues. CDR1 and CDR2 from the germline V gene are LNHDA and SQIVND (reference sequence). CDR3: CASSSLRGYEQYF. DNA of the CDR3: TGTGCCAGCAGCTCACTTCGGGGTTACGAGCAGTACTTC.

The chain is built from TRBV9 and TRBJ2-3, with 8 bases identical to TRBD2. Germline lookup yields CDR1 SGDLS and CDR2 YYNGEE. There are 17 residues in the CDR3. Trimming took 7 bases from V and 2 from J; bases not matched to a gene: 15. The CDR3 coding sequence is TGTGCCAGCTCTGGGCTAGCGGGTCCCACTGACACAGATACGCAGTATTTT. Encoded protein: CASSGLAGPTDTDTQYF.

This clone was recorded only once. This chain uses TRBV29-1 with TRBJ2-1, with TRBD2 as a possible D gene (6 bases). The V gene's germline CDR1 is SQVTM and CDR2 ANQGSEA. Trimming took 0 bases from V and 8 from J, leaving 17 bases between them. CDR3 size: 15 residues. Here the CDR3 reads CSVEDLGLPLDEQFF. For the CDR3, the DNA is TGCAGCGTTGAAGATTTGGGACTGCCCTTGGATGAGCAGTTCTTC.

V and J are TRBV30 and TRBJ1-4; D possibly corresponds to TRBD1 (5 bases). Germline-derived CDR1 and CDR2 are GTSNPN and SVGIG (reference sequence). The CDR3 sequence is 13 residues long. V lost 2 bases, J lost 4 bases, and 8 bases lay in between. CDR3 region: CAWSRGLNEKLFF. The DNA for the CDR3 is TGTGCCTGGAGTAGGGGCCTTAATGAAAAACTGTTTTTT.

V usage is TRBV5-6 and J usage is TRBJ2-7; perhaps TRBD2 as D (5 bases). This CDR3 spans 12 amino acids. Germline lookup yields CDR1 SGHDT and CDR2 YYEEEE. Trimming shortened V by 4 bases and J by 3 bases, and 8 bases separated the two germline ends. The CDR3 loop is CASSPGSYEQYF. CDR3 nucleotides: TGTGCCAGCAGCCCGGGGAGCTACGAGCAGTACTTC.

This clone was counted between two and nine times. The rearrangement joins TRBV5-4 to TRBJ2-5; D might be TRBD2 (6 bases). The last part of the DNA fits TRBJ2-7 better; the J call may be wrong. This CDR3 contains 14 residues. CDR1 and CDR2 from the germline V gene are SGHNT and YYREEE (reference sequence). CDR3 residues: CASSLGAGPDEQYF. CDR3 in DNA: TGTGCCAGCAGCTTAGGAGCGGGTCCCGACGAGCAGTACTTC.

V gene TRBV6-5 combines with J gene TRBJ2-5; D not certain. Per the germline V gene, CDR1 is MNHEY and CDR2 is SVGAGI. This CDR3 is built from 12 residues. V lost 6 bases and J 5 bases, leaving 10 bases between the germline ends. Written as DNA, the CDR3 is TGTGCCAGCAGCTCCCCCCGGGAGACCCAGTACTTC. It yields the protein CASSSPRETQYF.

CDR3 DNA: TGCGCCAGCAGCCTGAGGGACAGGGTTAATGAAAAACTGTTTTTT. This codes for CASSLRDRVNEKLFF. The V gene is TRBV10-2, the J gene TRBJ1-4; 9 bases agree with TRBD1. V shed 6 bases and J 4 bases; nucleotides not matched to a gene: 6. The CDR3 runs 15 residues. From germline, CDR1 is WSHSY and CDR2 SAAADI.

The chain employs TRBV19 and TRBJ2-4; TRBD2 is a possible D gene (6 bases). This CDR3 contains 16 residues. With 4 bases removed from V and 6 bases from J, the gap between germline ends came to 19 bases. Germline CDR1 reads LNHDA; CDR2 reads SQIVND (reference sequence). CDR3 sequence reads: CASSTGGVELANIQYF. The CDR3 DNA reads TGTGCCAGTAGTACCGGGGGAGTGGAGCTGGCAAACATTCAGTACTTC.

In its sample, this clone was seen a few times. The chain combines TRBV28 with TRBJ2-5; 7 bases line up with TRBD1. The CDR3 consists of 11 residues. Looked up from germline, CDR1 is MDHEN and CDR2 is SYDVKM. The J segment lost 7 bases and the V segment lost 7 bases, leaving 3 bases of the junction unmatched. The CDR3 coding sequence is TGTGCCAGCAACGCAGGGGGGACCCAGTACTTC. As protein: CASNAGGTQYF.

The chain combines TRBV10-3 with TRBJ2-5, with 11 bases lining up with TRBD2. Unmatched junction bases numbered 4, after V lost 9 bases and J lost 4 bases. CDR1 is ENHRY, CDR2 SYGVKD, per germline. The CDR3 loop spans 13 amino acids. CDR3 coding DNA: TGTGCCATTCTTAGCGGGAGGGGAGAGACCCAGTACTTC. Protein: CAILSGRGETQYF.

This chain uses TRBV21-1 with TRBJ2-1; the table's D gene call, TRBD2, was not cross checked with the DNA. TRBV21-1 is an annotated pseudogene. This CDR3 region has 16 residues. DNA of the CDR3: TGTGCCAGCAGCCCCCCCTCGAGGATAGCCTACAATGAGCAGTTCTTC. It specifies CASSPPSRIAYNEQFF.

This chain connects TRBV7-9 to TRBJ1-1; unclear D gene. Germline CDR1 and CDR2: SEHNR and FQNEAQ (reference sequence). Trimming pared 5 bases from V and 0 bases from J, leaving 16 bases between. There are 16 residues in the CDR3. CDR3 nucleotides: TGTGCCAGCAGCCATAGGGAGGGTCGGATGAACACTGAAGCTTTCTTT. This sequence encodes CASSHREGRMNTEAFF.

V usage is TRBV25-1 and J usage is TRBJ2-5; TRBD1 matches at 11 bases. The CDR3 length is 13 residues. The germline V gene encodes CDR1 MGHDK and CDR2 SYGVNS. V lost 5 bases to trimming and J lost 7 bases; unmatched junction nucleotides: 3. CDR3 in amino acids: CASSTGQGGTQYF. In DNA, the CDR3 is TGTGCCAGCAGTACGGGACAGGGGGGGACCCAGTACTTC.

This clone occurred a few times. This chain connects TRBV13 to TRBJ1-5; a weak D match, TRBD1 (6 bases). V dropped 4 bases and J dropped 6 bases, with 10 bases sitting between them. The CDR3 sequence is 13 residues long. Germline loops: CDR1 PRHDT, CDR2 FYEKMQ (reference sequence). CDR3 nucleotides: TGTGCCAGCAGCTCGAACAGGGCTCAGCCCCAGCATTTT. It yields the protein CASSSNRAQPQHF.

V and J are TRBV7-8 and TRBJ2-7; the match to TRBD2 covers 10 bases. After removal of 5 bases from V and 3 bases from J, the junction contained 7 bases not matched to a gene. CDR3 length: 15 amino acids. Looked up from germline, CDR1 is SGHVS and CDR2 is FQNEAQ. CDR3 loop: CASSPRLAGRYEQYF. CDR3 nucleotides: TGTGCCAGCAGCCCCAGACTAGCGGGTCGCTACGAGCAGTACTTC.

The chain recombines TRBV7-8 with TRBJ2-1, with 9 bases that match TRBD2. CDR3 length: 13 residues. The germline V gene encodes CDR1 SGHVS and CDR2 FQNEAQ. Trimming at V came to 11 bases and at J to 5 bases, leaving 7 bases not matched to a gene. This CDR3 reads CAGAGGPHNEQFF. CDR3 in DNA: TGTGCCGGGGCGGGAGGGCCTCACAATGAGCAGTTCTTC.

The chain has TRBV2 and TRBJ2-1; D gene uncertain. The CDR3 has 12 amino acids. V lost 1 base, J lost 10 bases, and 8 bases lay in between. The germline V gene has CDR1 SNHLY and CDR2 FYNNEI. Here the CDR3 DNA reads TGTGCCAGCAGTGAAGGAGACACCGAGCAGTTCTTC. Its translation is CASSEGDTEQFF.

This clone showed up just once. The chain employs TRBV28 and TRBJ1-4; D is unresolved. Germline CDR1 reads MDHEN; CDR2 reads SYDVKM. This CDR3 has 13 amino acids. Trimming stripped 8 bases from V and 0 bases from J, with 7 bases between. The DNA for the CDR3 is TGTGCCAGCTACAGTGCAACTAATGAAAAACTGTTTTTT. Its protein product is CASYSATNEKLFF.

The V call is TRBV4-1, the J call TRBJ1-2, with D maybe TRBD1 (5 bases). The germline V gene encodes CDR1 MGHRA and CDR2 YSYEKL. There are 15 residues in the CDR3. Trimming cost V 5 bases and J 0 bases, with 13 bases left between them. This CDR3 is CASSGAQYPNYGYTF. The CDR3, as DNA: TGCGCCAGCAGCGGGGCACAGTATCCTAACTATGGCTACACCTTC.

The chain employs TRBV5-1 and TRBJ1-1; D gene uncertain. Trimming shortened V by 3 bases and J by 3 bases, and 3 bases separated the two germline ends. CDR1 is SGHRS and CDR2 is YFSETQ in the germline V gene. The CDR3 length is 11 residues. CDR3 nucleotide sequence: TGCGCCAGCAGCTCCTACACTGAAGCTTTCTTT. Translating gives CASSSYTEAFF.

This chain connects TRBV5-6 to TRBJ2-7, with a weak D call TRBD1 (6 bases). V was pared by 1 base and J by 2 bases, with 13 bases between. This CDR3 is 15 amino acids long. Germline lookup yields CDR1 SGHDT and CDR2 YYEEEE. CDR3 sequence: CASSLIRGQAYEQYF. In DNA, the CDR3 is TGTGCCAGCAGCTTGATCAGGGGCCAGGCCTACGAGCAGTACTTC.

V usage is TRBV6-1 and J usage is TRBJ2-3; the D gene is possibly TRBD2 (6 bases). The V end lost 1 base, the J end lost 6 bases, and 11 bases lay between the germline ends. This CDR3 region has 14 residues. From germline, CDR1 is MNHNS and CDR2 SASEGT. The CDR3 DNA follows: TGTGCCAGCAGTGAAGGGGGTGGAGGGGATACGCAGTATTTT. Amino acids: CASSEGGGGDTQYF.

The chain employs TRBV9 and TRBJ1-2, with D possibly being TRBD1 (5 bases). The germline CDR1 and CDR2 sequences are SGDLS and YYNGEE. The CDR3 extends over 17 amino acids. Trimming cost V 3 bases and J 8 bases, with 26 bases left between them. The CDR3 DNA is TGTGCCAGCAGCGCCCCCCGGGACTCAAGGGTTGGAAGGGGCTACACCTTC. Amino acids: CASSAPRDSRVGRGYTF.

The chain has TRBV30 and TRBJ2-5, with 9 bases that match TRBD1. The better agreement between TRBJ2-7 and the DNA end casts doubt on the J call. Germline V gene sequence: CDR1 GTSNPN, CDR2 SVGIG (reference sequence). The CDR3 totals 13 residues. In nucleotides, the CDR3 is TGTGCCTGGAAACAGGGGGCCTCCTACGAGCAGTACTTC. It yields the protein CAWKQGASYEQYF.

This rearrangement joins TRBV5-6 to TRBJ2-5, with no clear D. The CDR3 contains 14 residues. Germline V gives CDR1 SGHDT, CDR2 YYEEEE. V was pared by 2 bases and J by 1 base, with 9 bases between. The CDR3 region has the DNA TGTGCCAGCAGCTTCCGACACCTCCAAGAGACCCAGTACTTC. Encoded protein: CASSFRHLQETQYF. Using reference TRBV5-6 and TRBJ2-5 for the parts outside the CDR3, the full variable domain is DAGVTQSPTHLIKTRGQQVTLRCSPKSGHDTVSWYQQALGQGPQFIFQYYEEEERQRGNFPDRFSGHQFPNYSSELNVNALLLGDSALYLCASSFRHLQETQYFGPGTRLLVL.

The chain joins TRBV30 to TRBJ1-3; D is ambiguous. This CDR3 has 12 residues. Per the germline V gene, CDR1 is GTSNPN and CDR2 is SVGIG (reference sequence). V lost 5 bases and J lost 9, with 14 bases in between. The chain's CDR3 is CAWGRAGSTIYF. CDR3 bases: TGTGCCTGGGGCCGCGCTGGGAGCACCATATATTTT.

The CDR3 is CASSQGGLAGAYEQYF. DNA for the CDR3: TGTGCCAGCAGCCAAGGGGGACTAGCGGGGGCCTACGAGCAGTACTTC. The chain is built from TRBV4-2 and TRBJ2-7, with TRBD2 identical over 14 bases. Trimming at V came to 1 base and at J to 2 bases, leaving 1 base not matched to a gene. The CDR3 loop spans 16 amino acids. Germline CDR1 LGHNA, CDR2 YNFKEQ.